One T cell receptor (beta chain) is described in this entry. The read ends 3 residues shy of where the CDR3 ends; the end is completed using the germline J gene. There are 14 residues in the CDR3. After removal of 5 bases from V and 7 bases from J, the junction contained 7 bases not matched to a gene. Germline lookup yields CDR1 SGHRS and CDR2 YFSETQ. Some clones are missing from TCRdb's copy, which holds only in-frame ones; the method was immunoSEQ multiplex PCR. The sample has about 23,000 clones. The sample originates from a study of Tregs in tolerant kidney transplant recipients. Mixed chimerism was transient after nonmyeloablative marrow transplants from related graft donors.

The specimen comprised CD4+ T cells from blood (PBMCs), sampled 6 months after the transplant. The V and J genes are TRBV5-1 and TRBJ1-5; TRBD1 aligns across 9 bases. The sequence was collected from a human patient who received a combined kidney and bone marrow transplant. Some T cells may arise from the graft donor. CDR3: CASSGQGSRQPQHF. CDR3 DNA (partial): TGCGCCAGCAGTGGACAGGGGTCTCGCCAGCCC.